This TCR beta chain was identified in a study of shared T cell receptors in the human thymus. The CDR3 length is 19 residues. Germline values: CDR1 SQVTM, CDR2 ANQGSEA. Only in-frame clones appear in the TCRdb table, and some are missing; sequencing was by immunoSEQ multiplex PCR. Of hundreds of thousands of clones listed, approximately 87% are singletons. A note on this clone: An end of the junction does not agree with germline; a read error may underlie this.

The same sample was also studied in work on human thymus T cells. From that report: Thymic and blood repertoires seemed to favor certain V and J genes. Reports from related research described highly overlapping thymic repertoires among unrelated individuals.

The material sequenced was thymocytes. V and J are TRBV29-1 and TRBJ2-1, with TRBD1 matching 9 bases. The clonotype was recovered from a boy younger than two with a congenital heart defect. The CDR3 DNA is TGCAACGTTGAACAGGACAGGGGCAATGACTGGCGAGGACGCAATGAGCAGTTCTTC. This gives the protein CNVEQDRGNDWRGRNEQFF.